Listed below are T cell receptor beta chains from one sample, sequenced in a study of memory CD4+ T cells and cytomegalovirus serostatus. Only in-frame clones appear in the TCRdb table, and some are missing; sequencing was by immunoSEQ multiplex PCR. The sample has 70,000 or so clones, roughly 80% seen once. The sample was memory CD4+ T cells from blood. These receptors all come from an adult in good health and CMV-seropositive. Each CDR3 is given with its conserved first and last residue. The order of the fields is J gene, V gene, D gene, clone size, CDR3 DNA, CDR3 protein. D genes are given only for firm matches. Clone size is given for some rows only: seen once, a few or many times, or a class if the clone is expanded.

j_call: TRBJ1-6; v_call: TRBV13; d_call: NA; clone_size: NA; cdr3_nt: TGTGCCAGCAGCTCCATCAATTCACCCCTCCACTTT; cdr3_aa: CASSSINSPLHF
j_call: TRBJ2-7; v_call: TRBV28; d_call: NA; clone_size: few; cdr3_nt: TGTGCCAGCCAAACAGGGCCTACCTACGAGCAGTACTTC; cdr3_aa: CASQTGPTYEQYF
j_call: TRBJ2-2; v_call: TRBV5-4; d_call: TRBD1; clone_size: NA; cdr3_nt: TGTGCCAGCAGCGGGGACAGGACTACGTTGAACACCGGGGAGCTGTTTTTT; cdr3_aa: CASSGDRTTLNTGELFF
j_call: TRBJ1-1; v_call: TRBV28; d_call: NA; clone_size: NA; cdr3_nt: TGTGCCAGCAGTTTAATCGGGAGAGCCACTGAAGCTTTCTTT; cdr3_aa: CASSLIGRATEAFF
j_call: TRBJ2-5; v_call: TRBV7-2; d_call: TRBD1; clone_size: NA; cdr3_nt: TGTGCCAGCAGGCCGGGACAGGGGGGTTGGGAGACCCAGTACTTC; cdr3_aa: CASRPGQGGWETQYF
j_call: TRBJ1-2; v_call: TRBV15; d_call: NA; clone_size: NA; cdr3_nt: TGTGCCACGTTAGGCGGGACTGGCTACACCTTC; cdr3_aa: CATLGGTGYTF
j_call: TRBJ1-1; v_call: TRBV28; d_call: NA; clone_size: NA; cdr3_nt: TGTGCCAGCAGGAAGAACACTGAAGCTTTCTTT; cdr3_aa: CASRKNTEAFF
j_call: TRBJ2-5; v_call: TRBV27; d_call: TRBD1; clone_size: NA; cdr3_nt: TGTGCCAGCAGTTTTGGGACAGGGGTGAGGGAGACCCAGTACTTC; cdr3_aa: CASSFGTGVRETQYF
j_call: TRBJ2-7; v_call: TRBV11-3; d_call: TRBD2; clone_size: NA; cdr3_nt: TGTGCCAGCAGCTTCAGCGGGGGCTACGAGCAGTACTTC; cdr3_aa: CASSFSGGYEQYF
j_call: TRBJ2-2; v_call: TRBV4-2; d_call: NA; clone_size: few; cdr3_nt: TGTGCCAGCAGCCAGGACTCGTCGTCCACCGGGGAGCTGTTTTTT; cdr3_aa: CASSQDSSSTGELFF
j_call: TRBJ2-1; v_call: TRBV10-2; d_call: TRBD2; clone_size: NA; cdr3_nt: TGCGCCAGCACGGACAGGGGTGGACTAGCGGGGGCCAACTACAATGAGCAGTTCTTC; cdr3_aa: CASTDRGGLAGANYNEQFF
j_call: TRBJ1-1; v_call: TRBV6-5; d_call: NA; clone_size: NA; cdr3_nt: TGTGCCAGCAGTACACAGGGGAACACTGAAGCTTTCTTT; cdr3_aa: CASSTQGNTEAFF
j_call: TRBJ2-7; v_call: TRBV28; d_call: TRBD2; clone_size: NA; cdr3_nt: TGTGCCAGCAGTTTGTCGGGACTAGCTAACTACGAGCAGTACTTC; cdr3_aa: CASSLSGLANYEQYF
j_call: TRBJ1-2; v_call: TRBV14; d_call: NA; clone_size: NA; cdr3_nt: TGTGCCAGCAGTTATATACCGGGAGGTGGCGCGCAATATGGCTACACCTTC; cdr3_aa: CASSYIPGGGAQYGYTF
j_call: TRBJ1-5; v_call: TRBV5-3; d_call: TRBD1; clone_size: few; cdr3_nt: TGTGCCAGAAGCTCCGGACAGGGGCACCCTTATAGCAATCAGCCCCAGCATTTT; cdr3_aa: CARSSGQGHPYSNQPQHF
j_call: TRBJ1-6; v_call: TRBV5-6; d_call: NA; clone_size: once; cdr3_nt: TGTGCCAGCAGCTTGGTGAATTCACCCCTCCACTTT; cdr3_aa: CASSLVNSPLHF
j_call: TRBJ1-1; v_call: TRBV5-1; d_call: TRBD1; clone_size: NA; cdr3_nt: TGCGCCAGCAGCCCGACGGGACAGGGGGGAACTTTGAACACTGAAGCTTTCTTT; cdr3_aa: CASSPTGQGGTLNTEAFF
j_call: TRBJ1-5; v_call: TRBV5-1; d_call: NA; clone_size: NA; cdr3_nt: TGCGCCAGCAGCTTGGAAGGCCGGACAGCTAATCAGCCCCAGCATTTT; cdr3_aa: CASSLEGRTANQPQHF
j_call: TRBJ1-2; v_call: TRBV7-8; d_call: NA; clone_size: once; cdr3_nt: TGTGCCAGCAGCGAGGGCCCATCTGTTATTCGTGGCTACACCTTC; cdr3_aa: CASSEGPSVIRGYTF
j_call: TRBJ2-2; v_call: TRBV29-1; d_call: TRBD2; clone_size: NA; cdr3_nt: TGCAGCGCCCACACTAGCGGAGGAGGTGCCGGGGAGCTGTTTTTT; cdr3_aa: CSAHTSGGGAGELFF
j_call: TRBJ2-4; v_call: TRBV30; d_call: NA; clone_size: NA; cdr3_nt: TGTGCCTGGAAAGAAGGGCGCGGTCCTGTGGACATTCAGTACTTC; cdr3_aa: CAWKEGRGPVDIQYF
j_call: TRBJ2-3; v_call: TRBV4-2; d_call: NA; clone_size: NA; cdr3_nt: TGTGCCAGCAAACCCCAAGGCGGAGCGACCACGGTGACAGATACGCAGTATTTT; cdr3_aa: CASKPQGGATTVTDTQYF
j_call: TRBJ1-2; v_call: TRBV29-1; d_call: TRBD1; clone_size: NA; cdr3_nt: TGCAGCGTAGCGAGGGGGCGCCGGCATGGCTACACCTTC; cdr3_aa: CSVARGRRHGYTF
j_call: TRBJ1-4; v_call: TRBV28; d_call: NA; clone_size: once; cdr3_nt: TGTGCCAGCCGAGTACTAACTAATGAAAAACTGTTTTTT; cdr3_aa: CASRVLTNEKLFF
j_call: TRBJ1-1; v_call: TRBV18; d_call: TRBD1; clone_size: NA; cdr3_nt: TGTGCCAGCTCAACACAGGGGCCTGAAGCTTTCTTT; cdr3_aa: CASSTQGPEAFF
j_call: TRBJ1-4; v_call: TRBV6-6; d_call: NA; clone_size: NA; cdr3_nt: TGTGCCAGCAGTTATATGCTAACTAATGAAAAACTGTTTTTT; cdr3_aa: CASSYMLTNEKLFF
j_call: TRBJ2-5; v_call: TRBV18; d_call: TRBD2; clone_size: once; cdr3_nt: TGTGCCAGCTCACCATCTAGCGGGATTGGAGAGACCCAGTACTTC; cdr3_aa: CASSPSSGIGETQYF
j_call: TRBJ1-2; v_call: TRBV9; d_call: NA; clone_size: NA; cdr3_nt: TGTGCCAGCAGCCCTCGGACTAGAGGGAACTATGGCTACACCTTC; cdr3_aa: CASSPRTRGNYGYTF
j_call: TRBJ1-6; v_call: TRBV2; d_call: NA; clone_size: NA; cdr3_nt: TGTGCCAGCAGTGAACTACCGGCGAGTTCACCCCTCCACTTT; cdr3_aa: CASSELPASSPLHF
j_call: TRBJ1-4; v_call: TRBV30; d_call: NA; clone_size: few; cdr3_nt: TGTGCCTGGAGTCCGACAGCAATTAATGAAAAACTGTTTTTT; cdr3_aa: CAWSPTAINEKLFF
j_call: TRBJ2-1; v_call: TRBV28; d_call: TRBD2; clone_size: NA; cdr3_nt: TGTGCCAGCAGTTTCCTGGCGGGGGGGCCTGGTGAGCAGTTCTTC; cdr3_aa: CASSFLAGGPGEQFF
j_call: TRBJ1-2; v_call: TRBV10-3; d_call: NA; clone_size: NA; cdr3_nt: TGTGCCATCAGTGAGTCGAGTCAGGGAGAGGTCGGTGGCTACACCTTC; cdr3_aa: CAISESSQGEVGGYTF
j_call: TRBJ1-5; v_call: TRBV19; d_call: NA; clone_size: NA; cdr3_nt: TGTGCCAGTAGCTTAAATGATCAGCCCCAGCATTTT; cdr3_aa: CASSLNDQPQHF
j_call: TRBJ1-1; v_call: TRBV2; d_call: NA; clone_size: NA; cdr3_nt: TGTGCCAGCAGTGAAGAGGTTAGGGGAACTGAAGCTTTCTTT; cdr3_aa: CASSEEVRGTEAFF
j_call: TRBJ2-7; v_call: TRBV6-5; d_call: NA; clone_size: NA; cdr3_nt: TGTGCCAGCAGACAACAAGGGGGGGACTACGAGCAGTACTTC; cdr3_aa: CASRQQGGDYEQYF
j_call: TRBJ1-3; v_call: TRBV15; d_call: NA; clone_size: NA; cdr3_nt: TGTGCCACCAGCAGAGATTTCGGGACCTCTGGAAACACCATATATTTT; cdr3_aa: CATSRDFGTSGNTIYF
j_call: TRBJ2-7; v_call: TRBV20-1; d_call: NA; clone_size: NA; cdr3_nt: TGCAGTGCCCCGGCTGGCTACGAGCAGTACTTC; cdr3_aa: CSAPAGYEQYF
j_call: TRBJ1-1; v_call: TRBV14; d_call: NA; clone_size: NA; cdr3_nt: TGTGCCAGCAGCCCGGCCTCGAACACTGAAGCTTTCTTT; cdr3_aa: CASSPASNTEAFF
j_call: TRBJ1-6; v_call: TRBV28; d_call: NA; clone_size: NA; cdr3_nt: TGTGCCAGCAGTTTTTCAGGGAGAGGGTATAATTCACCCCTCCACTTT; cdr3_aa: CASSFSGRGYNSPLHF
j_call: TRBJ1-4; v_call: TRBV7-9; d_call: NA; clone_size: NA; cdr3_nt: TGTGCCAGCAGCTATACGCAGTCGGTGGATGAAAAACTGTTTTTT; cdr3_aa: CASSYTQSVDEKLFF
j_call: TRBJ1-2; v_call: TRBV7-9; d_call: NA; clone_size: once; cdr3_nt: TGTGCCAGCAGCTTTTGGACCTACGGGGAGACGACCGTTTATGGCTACACCTTC; cdr3_aa: CASSFWTYGETTVYGYTF
j_call: TRBJ1-2; v_call: TRBV9; d_call: NA; clone_size: NA; cdr3_nt: TGTGCCAGCAGCGTAGATTCGGGGATCTATGGCTACACCTTC; cdr3_aa: CASSVDSGIYGYTF
j_call: TRBJ2-1; v_call: TRBV18; d_call: NA; clone_size: NA; cdr3_nt: TGTGCCAGCTCACCACTAGGGCTAGGCAGGGCCTCCTACAATGAGCAGTTCTTC; cdr3_aa: CASSPLGLGRASYNEQFF
j_call: TRBJ1-2; v_call: TRBV29-1; d_call: TRBD1; clone_size: once; cdr3_nt: TGCAGCGTTGAAGGGGGACAGGTCCCGAGGGCATATGGCTACACCTTC; cdr3_aa: CSVEGGQVPRAYGYTF
j_call: TRBJ2-3; v_call: TRBV2; d_call: TRBD2; clone_size: NA; cdr3_nt: TGTGCCAGCAGCGACTTCATAGCGGGAGCAGGCGCAGATACGCAGTATTTT; cdr3_aa: CASSDFIAGAGADTQYF
j_call: TRBJ1-5; v_call: TRBV19; d_call: NA; clone_size: few; cdr3_nt: TGTGCCAGTAGCGGGGACCGGAATCAGCCCCAGCATTTT; cdr3_aa: CASSGDRNQPQHF
j_call: TRBJ1-6; v_call: TRBV4-1; d_call: TRBD1; clone_size: NA; cdr3_nt: TGCGCCAGCAGCCAAGGATACAGGGGTGAAAATTCACCCCTCCACTTT; cdr3_aa: CASSQGYRGENSPLHF
j_call: TRBJ1-2; v_call: TRBV6-5; d_call: NA; clone_size: NA; cdr3_nt: TGTGCCAGCAGCAAGTGGGAGGCCTTGACGGATGGCTACACCTTC; cdr3_aa: CASSKWEALTDGYTF